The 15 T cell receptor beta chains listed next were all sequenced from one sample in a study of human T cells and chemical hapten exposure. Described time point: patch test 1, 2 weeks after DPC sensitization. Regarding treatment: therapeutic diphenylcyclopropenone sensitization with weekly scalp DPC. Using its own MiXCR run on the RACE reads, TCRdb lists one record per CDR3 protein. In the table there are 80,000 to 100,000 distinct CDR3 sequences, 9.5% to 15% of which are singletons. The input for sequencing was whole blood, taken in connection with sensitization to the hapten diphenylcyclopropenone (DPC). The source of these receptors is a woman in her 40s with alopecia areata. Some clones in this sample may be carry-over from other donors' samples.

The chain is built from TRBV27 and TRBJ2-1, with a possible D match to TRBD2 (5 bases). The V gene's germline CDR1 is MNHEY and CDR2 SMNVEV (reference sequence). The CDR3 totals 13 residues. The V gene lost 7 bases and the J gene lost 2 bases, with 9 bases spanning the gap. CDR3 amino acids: CASTTGTYNEQFF. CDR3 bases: TGTGCCAGCACCACCGGGACCTACAATGAGCAGTTCTTC.

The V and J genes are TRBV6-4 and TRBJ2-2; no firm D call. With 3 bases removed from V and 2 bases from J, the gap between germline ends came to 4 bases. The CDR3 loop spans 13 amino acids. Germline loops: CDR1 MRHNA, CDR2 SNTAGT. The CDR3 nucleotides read TGTGCCAGCAGTGAGGGAAACACCGGGGAGCTGTTTTTT. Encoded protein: CASSEGNTGELFF.

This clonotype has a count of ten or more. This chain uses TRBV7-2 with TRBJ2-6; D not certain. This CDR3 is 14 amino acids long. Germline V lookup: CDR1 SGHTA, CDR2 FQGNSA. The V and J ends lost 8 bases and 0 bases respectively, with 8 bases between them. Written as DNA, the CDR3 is TGTGCCAGCGCGCCGAGCTCTGGGGCCAACGTCCTGACTTTC. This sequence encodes CASAPSSGANVLTF.

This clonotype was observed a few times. CDR3 nucleotides: TGTGCCACTCGACAGGGGTTGGCGGTTATTTACGATGAGCAGTTCTTC. Residues: CATRQGLAVIYDEQFF. This chain links TRBV19 with TRBJ2-1; 8 positions agree with TRBD1. This CDR3 is built from 16 residues. V was pared by 10 bases and J by 8 bases, with 19 bases of the junction left unmatched. In germline, CDR1 is LNHDA, CDR2 SQIVND (reference sequence).

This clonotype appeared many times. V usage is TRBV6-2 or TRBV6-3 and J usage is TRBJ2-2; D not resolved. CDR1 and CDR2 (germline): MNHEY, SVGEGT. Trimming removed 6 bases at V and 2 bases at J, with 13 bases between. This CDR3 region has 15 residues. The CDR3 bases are TGTGCCAGCAGCCCTCTTCTGATAAACACCGGGGAGCTGTTTTTT. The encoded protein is CASSPLLINTGELFF.

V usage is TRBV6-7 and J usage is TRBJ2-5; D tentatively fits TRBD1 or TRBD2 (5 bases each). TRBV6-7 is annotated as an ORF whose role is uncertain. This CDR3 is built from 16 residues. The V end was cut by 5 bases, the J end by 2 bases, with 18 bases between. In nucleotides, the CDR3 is TGTGCCAGCAGTGCCGTCGGACGGGACGGTCAAGAGACCCAGTACTTC. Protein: CASSAVGRDGQETQYF.

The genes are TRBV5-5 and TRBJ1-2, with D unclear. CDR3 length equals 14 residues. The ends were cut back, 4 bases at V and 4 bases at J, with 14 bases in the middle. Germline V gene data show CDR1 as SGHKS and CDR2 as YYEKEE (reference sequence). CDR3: CASSGEVGLYGYTF. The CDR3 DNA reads TGTGCCAGCAGCGGGGAAGTCGGCCTCTATGGCTACACCTTC.

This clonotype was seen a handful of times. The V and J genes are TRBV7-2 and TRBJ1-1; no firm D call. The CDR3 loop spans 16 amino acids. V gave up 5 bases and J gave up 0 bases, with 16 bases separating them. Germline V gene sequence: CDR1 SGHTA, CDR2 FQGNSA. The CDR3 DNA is TGTGCCAGCAGCCTCTTAGGACCGGCCCTGAACACTGAAGCTTTCTTT. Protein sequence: CASSLLGPALNTEAFF.

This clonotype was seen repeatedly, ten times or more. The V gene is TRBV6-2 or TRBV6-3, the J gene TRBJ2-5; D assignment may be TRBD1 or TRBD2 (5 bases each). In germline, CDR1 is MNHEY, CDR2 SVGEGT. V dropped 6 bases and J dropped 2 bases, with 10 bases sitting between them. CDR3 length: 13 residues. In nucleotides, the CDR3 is TGTGCCAGCAGCACCAGGGAGCAAGAGACCCAGTACTTC. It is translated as CASSTREQETQYF.

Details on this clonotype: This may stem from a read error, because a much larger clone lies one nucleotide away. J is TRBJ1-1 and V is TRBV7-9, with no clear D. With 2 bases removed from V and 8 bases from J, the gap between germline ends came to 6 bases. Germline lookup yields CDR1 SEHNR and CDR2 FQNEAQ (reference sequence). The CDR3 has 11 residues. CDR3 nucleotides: TGTGCCAGCAGCTTAATAGGGGAAGCTTTCTTT. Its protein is CASSLIGEAFF.

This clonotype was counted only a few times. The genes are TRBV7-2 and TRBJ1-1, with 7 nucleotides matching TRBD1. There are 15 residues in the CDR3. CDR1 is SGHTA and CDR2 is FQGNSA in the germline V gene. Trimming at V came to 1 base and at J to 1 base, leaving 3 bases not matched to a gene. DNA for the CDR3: TGTGCCAGCAGCTTAGAGGGACAGAGGAACACTGAAGCTTTCTTT. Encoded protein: CASSLEGQRNTEAFF.

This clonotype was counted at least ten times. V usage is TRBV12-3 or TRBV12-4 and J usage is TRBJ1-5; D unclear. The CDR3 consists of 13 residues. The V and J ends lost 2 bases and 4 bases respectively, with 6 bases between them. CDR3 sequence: CASSLLPNQPQHF. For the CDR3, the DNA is TGTGCCAGCAGTTTACTGCCGAATCAGCCCCAGCATTTT.

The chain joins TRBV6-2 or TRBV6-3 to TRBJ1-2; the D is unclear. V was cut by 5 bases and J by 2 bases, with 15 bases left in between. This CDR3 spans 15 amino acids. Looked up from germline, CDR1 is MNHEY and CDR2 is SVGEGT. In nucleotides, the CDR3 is TGTGCCAGCAGTACTCTGTGGGAGACCAACTATGGCTACACCTTC. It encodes CASSTLWETNYGYTF.

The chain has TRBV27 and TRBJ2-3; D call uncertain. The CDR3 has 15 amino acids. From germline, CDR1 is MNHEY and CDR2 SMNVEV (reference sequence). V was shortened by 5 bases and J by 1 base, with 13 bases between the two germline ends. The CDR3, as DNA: TGTGCCAGCAGTCCGGACCCAGTTGGCACAGATACGCAGTATTTT. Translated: CASSPDPVGTDTQYF.

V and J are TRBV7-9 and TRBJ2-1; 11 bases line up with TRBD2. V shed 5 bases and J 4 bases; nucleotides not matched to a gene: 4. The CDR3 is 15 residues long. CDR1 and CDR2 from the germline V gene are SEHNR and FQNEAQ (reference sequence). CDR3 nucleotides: TGTGCCAGCAGCGCCGGGACTAGCGGTTACAATGAGCAGTTCTTC. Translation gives CASSAGTSGYNEQFF.